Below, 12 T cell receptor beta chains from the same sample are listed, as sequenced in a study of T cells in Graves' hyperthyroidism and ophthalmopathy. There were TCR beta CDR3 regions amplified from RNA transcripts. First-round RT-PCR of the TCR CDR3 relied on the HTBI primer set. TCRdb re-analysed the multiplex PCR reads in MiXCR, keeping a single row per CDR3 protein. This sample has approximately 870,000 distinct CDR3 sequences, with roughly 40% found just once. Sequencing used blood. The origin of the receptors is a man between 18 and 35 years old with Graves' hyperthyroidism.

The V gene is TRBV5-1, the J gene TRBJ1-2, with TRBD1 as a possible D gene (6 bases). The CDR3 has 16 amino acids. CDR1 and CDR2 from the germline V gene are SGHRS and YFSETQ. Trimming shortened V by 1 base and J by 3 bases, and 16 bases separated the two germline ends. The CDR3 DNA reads TGCGCCAGCAGCTTGAGGGCTACAGGGACTGACTATGGCTACACCTTC. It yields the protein CASSLRATGTDYGYTF.

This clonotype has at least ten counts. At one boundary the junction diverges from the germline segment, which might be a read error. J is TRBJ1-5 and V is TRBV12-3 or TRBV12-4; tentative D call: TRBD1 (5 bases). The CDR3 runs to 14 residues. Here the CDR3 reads CASSLDSGDQPQHF. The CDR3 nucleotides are TGTGCCAGCAGCTTAGACAGCGGGGATCAGCCCCAGCATTTT.

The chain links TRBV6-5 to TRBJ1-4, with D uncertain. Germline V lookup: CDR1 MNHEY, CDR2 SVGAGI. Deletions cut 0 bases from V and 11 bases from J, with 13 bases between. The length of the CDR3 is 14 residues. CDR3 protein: CASSYSNGWLKLFF. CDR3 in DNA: TGTGCCAGCAGTTACTCGAACGGGTGGCTTAAACTGTTTTTT.

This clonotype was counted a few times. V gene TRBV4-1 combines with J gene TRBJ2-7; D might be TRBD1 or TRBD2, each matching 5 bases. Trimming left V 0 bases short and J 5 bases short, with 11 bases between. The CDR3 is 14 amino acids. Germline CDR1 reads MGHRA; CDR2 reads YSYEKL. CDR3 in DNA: TGCGCCAGCAGCCAAGATCCGTGGGGGAACGAGCAGTACTTC. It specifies CASSQDPWGNEQYF.

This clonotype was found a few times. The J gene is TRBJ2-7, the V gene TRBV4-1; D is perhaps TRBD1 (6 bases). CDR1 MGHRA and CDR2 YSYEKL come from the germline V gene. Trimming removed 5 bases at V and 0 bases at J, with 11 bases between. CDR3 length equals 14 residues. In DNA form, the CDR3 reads TGCGCCAGCAGCGCTGGGACATTCTCCTACGAGCAGTACTTC. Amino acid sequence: CASSAGTFSYEQYF.

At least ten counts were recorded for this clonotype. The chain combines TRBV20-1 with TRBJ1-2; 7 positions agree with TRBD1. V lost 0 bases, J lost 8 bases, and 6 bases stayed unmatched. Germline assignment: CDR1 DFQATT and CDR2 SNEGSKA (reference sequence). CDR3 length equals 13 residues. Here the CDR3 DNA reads TGCAGTGCTAGAGAAGGGACAGAGAAGGGCTACACCTTC. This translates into CSAREGTEKGYTF.

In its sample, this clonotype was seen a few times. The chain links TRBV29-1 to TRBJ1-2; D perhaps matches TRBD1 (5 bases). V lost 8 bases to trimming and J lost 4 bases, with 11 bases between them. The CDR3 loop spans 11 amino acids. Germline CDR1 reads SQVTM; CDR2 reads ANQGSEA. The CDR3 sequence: CSPRDGYGYTF. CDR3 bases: TGCAGCCCCCGGGACGGCTATGGCTACACCTTC.

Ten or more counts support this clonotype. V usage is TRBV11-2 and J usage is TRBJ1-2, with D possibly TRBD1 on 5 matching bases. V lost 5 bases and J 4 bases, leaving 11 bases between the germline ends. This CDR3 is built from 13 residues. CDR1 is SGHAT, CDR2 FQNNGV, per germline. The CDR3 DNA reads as TGTGCCAGCAGCGCGGGACGGACCTATGGCTACACCTTC. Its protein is CASSAGRTYGYTF.

In DNA form, the CDR3 reads TGCAGCGTTGATCATCAAAACTATGGCTACACCTTC. Translated, it gives CSVDHQNYGYTF. The chain employs TRBV29-1 and TRBJ1-2; no clear D gene. Germline V CDR1 and CDR2: SQVTM, ANQGSEA. Trimming removed 3 bases at V and 2 bases at J, with 7 bases between. The CDR3 has 12 amino acids.

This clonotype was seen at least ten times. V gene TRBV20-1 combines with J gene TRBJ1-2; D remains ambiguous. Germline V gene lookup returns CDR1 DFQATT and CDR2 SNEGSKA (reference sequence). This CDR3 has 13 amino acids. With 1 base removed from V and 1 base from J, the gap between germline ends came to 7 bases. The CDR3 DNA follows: TGCAGTGCTAGAGCTGCCGATAACTATGGCTACACCTTC. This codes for CSARAADNYGYTF.

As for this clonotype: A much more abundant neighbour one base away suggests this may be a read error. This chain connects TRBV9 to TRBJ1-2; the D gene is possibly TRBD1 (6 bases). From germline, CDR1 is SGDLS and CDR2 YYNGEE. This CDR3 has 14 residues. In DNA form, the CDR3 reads TGTGCCAGCAGCCCCCGGACAGCACCCAATGGCCACACCTTC. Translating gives CASSPRTAPNGHTF.

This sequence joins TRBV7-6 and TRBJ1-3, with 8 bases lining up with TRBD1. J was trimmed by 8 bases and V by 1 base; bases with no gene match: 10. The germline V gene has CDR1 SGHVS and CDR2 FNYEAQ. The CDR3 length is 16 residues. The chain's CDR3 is CASSLGAGGYGYTIYF. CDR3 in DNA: TGTGCCAGCAGCTTAGGTGCAGGGGGCTATGGCTACACCATATATTTT. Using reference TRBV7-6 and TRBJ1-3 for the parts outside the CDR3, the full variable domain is GAGVSQSPRYKVTKRGQDVALRCDPISGHVSLYWYRQALGQGPEFLTYFNYEAQQDKSGLPNDRFSAERPEGSISTLTIQRTEQRDSAMYRCASSLGAGGYGYTIYFGEGSWLTVV.